This entry is about one T cell receptor beta chain. The antigen remains undetermined. The method was immunoSEQ multiplex PCR; TCRdb's version includes in-frame clones alone and lacks a portion of them. The table has 90,000 to 130,000 clones, 80% to 95% seen once. This sample is drawn from a study of siplizumab effects on memory and regulatory T cells. Study outcomes and limitations: Whether the proliferating Tregs (from siplizumab cultures) were suppressive was not confirmed. Naive T cells looked more diverse than memory cells, and they looked like major contributors to the alloresponse. Under siplizumab, an average roughly 69% of mappable alloreactive CD4+ clones were Treg-derived, compared with approximately 25% in controls.

The CDR3 is made up of 12 amino acids. The germline CDR1 and CDR2 sequences are SNHLY and FYNNEI. Trimming took 6 bases from V and 3 from J, leaving 7 bases between them. Sample: CD4+ T cells sorted from blood. The rearrangement links TRBV2 to TRBJ2-3; tentatively, D is TRBD1 or TRBD2 (5 bases each). This TCR came from a human donor in good health. The CDR3 reads CASRGVTDTQYF. The CDR3 coding sequence is TGTGCCAGCAGGGGGGTGACAGATACGCAGTATTTT.